This T cell receptor (beta chain) comes out of a study of Graves' ophthalmopathy and Graves' hyperthyroidism. Study context: No progression to ophthalmopathy over 18 months defined stable hyperthyroidism.

Trimming took 2 bases from V and 3 from J; bases not matched to a gene: 9. Germline V lookup: CDR1 LNHNV, CDR2 YYDKDF (reference sequence). This CDR3 is built from 16 residues. Using RNA transcripts, the TCR beta CDR3 regions were amplified. HTBI primers primed a first-round RT-PCR, and a second-round multiplex PCR followed. TCRdb independently ran MiXCR on the multiplex PCR reads; one entry per CDR3 protein. The data hold 1 million to 1.3 million distinct CDR3 sequences, with roughly 35% observed a single time. This clonotype was observed a single time. Its antigen is unidentified. The hyperthyroidism patients, aged 18 to 65, had been newly diagnosed, with under 2 months' duration. Study-wide results and caveats: Appearing in blood as well were most expanded thyroid clonotypes above 0.001 frequency.

The sample consisted of peripheral blood or thyroid tissue (not recorded which). The gene calls are TRBV15 and TRBJ1-2; 7 nucleotides match TRBD1. This clonotype originated in an adult man with Graves' hyperthyroidism. This CDR3 reads CATSRRTGGKHYGYTF. CDR3 nucleotide sequence: TGTGCCACCAGCAGAAGGACAGGCGGGAAACACTATGGCTACACCTTC.